This T cell receptor beta chain was observed in a study of cytomegalovirus exposure and HLA in healthy donors. The CDR3 consists of 17 residues. Trimming at V came to 5 bases and at J to 2 bases, leaving 10 bases not matched to a gene. Per the germline V gene, CDR1 is SGHDN and CDR2 is FVKESK. A word on this clone: Its antigen is not known.

PCR amplification relied on 60 Vbeta primers (plus 13 Jbeta primers). TCRdb's copy holds only in-frame clones and misses some; the assay was immunoSEQ multiplex PCR. The sample's table shows approximately 58,000 clones. Study-wide points: Among TCR sequences, most were rare, though some public TCRs appeared in many donors. Later analysis identified a missense DCLRE1C variant that was linked to TCR beta V- and J-gene trimming. In a later analysis, HLA-associated beta chains showed higher expansion and lower generation probabilities than comparable chains.

The chain combines TRBV14 with TRBJ1-3, with 9 nucleotides matching TRBD1. Sequencing input: PBMCs. The sequence was obtained from a man between 18 and 35 years old in good health and CMV-seropositive. The CDR3 bases are TGTGCCAGCAGCGAGCACAGGGGGCTAAGCGCTGGAAACACCATATATTTT. It is translated as CASSEHRGLSAGNTIYF. Combining the CDR3 with reference TRBV14 and TRBJ1-3 gives the whole variable domain EAGVTQFPSHSVIEKGQTVTLRCDPISGHDNLYWYRRVMGKEIKFLLHFVKESKQDESGMPNNRFLAERTGGTYSTLKVQPAELEDSGVYFCASSEHRGLSAGNTIYFGEGSWLTVV.